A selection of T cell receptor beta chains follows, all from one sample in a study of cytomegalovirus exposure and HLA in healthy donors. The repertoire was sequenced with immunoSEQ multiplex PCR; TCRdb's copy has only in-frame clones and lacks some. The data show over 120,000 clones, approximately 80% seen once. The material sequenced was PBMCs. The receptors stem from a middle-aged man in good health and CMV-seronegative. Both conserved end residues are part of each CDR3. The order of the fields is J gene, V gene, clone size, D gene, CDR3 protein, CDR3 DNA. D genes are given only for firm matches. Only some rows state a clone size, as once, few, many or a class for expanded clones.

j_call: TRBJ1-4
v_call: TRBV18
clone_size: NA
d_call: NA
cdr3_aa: CASSVLTGSNEKLFF
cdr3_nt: TGTGCCAGCTCAGTCTTGACAGGAAGTAATGAAAAACTGTTTTTT

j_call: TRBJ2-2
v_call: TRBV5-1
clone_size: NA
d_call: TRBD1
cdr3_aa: CASSSGTGGTGELFF
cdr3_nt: TGCGCCAGCAGCTCGGGGACAGGTGGAACCGGGGAGCTGTTTTTT

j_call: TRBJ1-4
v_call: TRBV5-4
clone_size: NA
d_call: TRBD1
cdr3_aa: CASSQGQGANNEKLFF
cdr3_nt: TGTGCCAGCAGCCAAGGACAGGGGGCGAATAATGAAAAACTGTTTTTT

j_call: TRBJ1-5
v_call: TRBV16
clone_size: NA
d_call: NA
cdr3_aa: CASSQGQNSNQPQHF
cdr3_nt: TGTGCCAGCAGCCAAGGGCAGAATAGCAATCAGCCCCAGCATTTT

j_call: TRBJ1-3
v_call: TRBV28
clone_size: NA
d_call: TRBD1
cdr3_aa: CASSSIPGQGGGNTIYF
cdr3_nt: TGTGCCAGCAGTTCAATTCCCGGACAGGGTGGAGGAAACACCATATATTTT

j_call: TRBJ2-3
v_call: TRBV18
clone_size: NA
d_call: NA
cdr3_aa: CASSTRATSTDTQYF
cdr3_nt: TGTGCCAGCTCCACCAGGGCGACTAGCACAGATACGCAGTATTTT

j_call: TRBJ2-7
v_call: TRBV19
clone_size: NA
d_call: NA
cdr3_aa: CASRPSLGAKPSYEQYF
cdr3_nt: TGTGCCAGTAGACCCAGTTTAGGGGCCAAGCCCTCCTACGAGCAGTACTTC

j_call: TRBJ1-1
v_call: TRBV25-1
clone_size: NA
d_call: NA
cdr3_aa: CASRRPGQMMNTEAFF
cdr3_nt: TGTGCCAGCAGGAGACCGGGACAAATGATGAACACTGAAGCTTTCTTT

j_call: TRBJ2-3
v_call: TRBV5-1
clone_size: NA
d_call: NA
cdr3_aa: CASSSSGSLTDTQYF
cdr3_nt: TGCGCCAGCAGCTCCTCAGGGTCATTAACAGATACGCAGTATTTT

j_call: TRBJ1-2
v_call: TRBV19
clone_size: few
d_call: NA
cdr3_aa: CASSIVAAYGYTF
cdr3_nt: TGTGCCAGTAGTATAGTGGCCGCTTATGGCTACACCTTC

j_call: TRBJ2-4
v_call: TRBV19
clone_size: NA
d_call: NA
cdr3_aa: CASSIPTGKDIQYF
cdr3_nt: TGTGCCAGTAGTATCCCCACAGGGAAGGACATTCAGTACTTC

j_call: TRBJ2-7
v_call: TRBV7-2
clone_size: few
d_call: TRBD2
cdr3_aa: CASSLEGSGRPYEQYF
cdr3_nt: TGTGCCAGCAGCTTAGAGGGTAGCGGGAGACCCTACGAGCAGTACTTC

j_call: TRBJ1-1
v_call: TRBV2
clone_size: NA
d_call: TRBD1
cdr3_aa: CASSTGTAINTEAFF
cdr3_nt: TGTGCCAGCAGCACCGGGACAGCTATAAACACTGAAGCTTTCTTT